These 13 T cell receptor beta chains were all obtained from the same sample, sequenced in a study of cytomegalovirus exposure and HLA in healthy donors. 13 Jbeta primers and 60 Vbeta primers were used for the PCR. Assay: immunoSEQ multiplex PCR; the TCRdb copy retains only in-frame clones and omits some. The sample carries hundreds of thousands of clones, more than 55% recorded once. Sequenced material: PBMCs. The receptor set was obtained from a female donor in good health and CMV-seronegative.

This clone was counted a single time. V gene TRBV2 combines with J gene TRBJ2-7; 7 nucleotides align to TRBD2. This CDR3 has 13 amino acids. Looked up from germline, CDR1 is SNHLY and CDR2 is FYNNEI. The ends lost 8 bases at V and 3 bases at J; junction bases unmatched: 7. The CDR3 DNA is TGTGCCAGCCGAACGGGAGGAGGCTACGAGCAGTACTTC. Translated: CASRTGGGYEQYF.

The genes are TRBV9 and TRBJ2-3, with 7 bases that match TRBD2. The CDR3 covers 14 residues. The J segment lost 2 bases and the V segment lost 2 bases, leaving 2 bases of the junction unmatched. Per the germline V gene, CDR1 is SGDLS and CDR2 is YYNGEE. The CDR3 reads CASSVRGDTDTQYF. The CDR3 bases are TGTGCCAGCAGCGTCCGGGGGGACACAGATACGCAGTATTTT.

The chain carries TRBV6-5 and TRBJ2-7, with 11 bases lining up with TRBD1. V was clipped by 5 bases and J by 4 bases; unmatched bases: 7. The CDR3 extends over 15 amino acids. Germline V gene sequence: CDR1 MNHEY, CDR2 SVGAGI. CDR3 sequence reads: CASSMHGQGAYEQYF. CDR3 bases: TGTGCCAGCAGTATGCATGGACAGGGGGCTTACGAGCAGTACTTC.

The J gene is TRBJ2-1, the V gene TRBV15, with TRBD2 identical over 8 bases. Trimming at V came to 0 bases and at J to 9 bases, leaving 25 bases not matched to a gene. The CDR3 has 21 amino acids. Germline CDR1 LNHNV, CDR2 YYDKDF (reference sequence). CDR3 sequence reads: CATSRDYPTPWRGEIDFEQFF. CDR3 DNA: TGTGCCACCAGCAGAGATTATCCCACCCCGTGGCGGGGGGAAATTGATTTTGAGCAGTTCTTC.

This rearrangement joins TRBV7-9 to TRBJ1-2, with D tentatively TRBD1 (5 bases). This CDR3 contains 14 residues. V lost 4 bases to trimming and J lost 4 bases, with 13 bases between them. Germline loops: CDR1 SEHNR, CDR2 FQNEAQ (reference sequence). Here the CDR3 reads CASSSSGGIYGYTF. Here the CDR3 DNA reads TGTGCCAGCAGCTCTTCGGGGGGTATCTATGGCTACACCTTC.

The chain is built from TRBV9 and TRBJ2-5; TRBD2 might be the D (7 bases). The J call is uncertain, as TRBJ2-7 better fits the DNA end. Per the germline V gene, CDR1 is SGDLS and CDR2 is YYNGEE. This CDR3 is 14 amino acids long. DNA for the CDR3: TGTGCCAGCAGCCCCCACAGGGAGGGCTACGAGCAGTACTTC. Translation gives CASSPHREGYEQYF.

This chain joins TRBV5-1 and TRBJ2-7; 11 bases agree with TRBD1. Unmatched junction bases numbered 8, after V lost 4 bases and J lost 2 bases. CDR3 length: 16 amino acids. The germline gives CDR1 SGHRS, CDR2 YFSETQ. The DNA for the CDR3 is TGCGCCAGCAGCCCTGTAGGGGGACAGGGGGCCTACGAGCAGTACTTC. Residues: CASSPVGGQGAYEQYF.

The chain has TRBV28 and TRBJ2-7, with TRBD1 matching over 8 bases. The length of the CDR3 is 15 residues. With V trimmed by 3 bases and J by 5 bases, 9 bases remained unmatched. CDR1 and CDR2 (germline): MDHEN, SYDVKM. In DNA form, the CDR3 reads TGTGCCAGCAGTTTCCGCGGACAGGGCGGCAACGAGCAGTACTTC. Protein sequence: CASSFRGQGGNEQYF.

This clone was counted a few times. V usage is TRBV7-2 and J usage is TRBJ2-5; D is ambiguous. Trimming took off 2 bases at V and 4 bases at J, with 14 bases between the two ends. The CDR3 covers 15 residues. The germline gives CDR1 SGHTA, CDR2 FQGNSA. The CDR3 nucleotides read TGTGCCAGCAGCTTAAATTTTGGGCTGGGAGAGACCCAGTACTTC. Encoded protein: CASSLNFGLGETQYF.

The CDR3 region is CASSSSGMINNEQFF. CDR3 bases: TGCGCCAGCAGCTCTAGCGGGATGATCAACAATGAGCAGTTCTTC. V is TRBV5-1 and J is TRBJ2-1; TRBD2 agrees at 9 bases. The CDR3 is made up of 15 amino acids. Germline CDR1 SGHRS, CDR2 YFSETQ. The J segment lost 5 bases and the V segment lost 3 bases, leaving 6 bases of the junction unmatched.

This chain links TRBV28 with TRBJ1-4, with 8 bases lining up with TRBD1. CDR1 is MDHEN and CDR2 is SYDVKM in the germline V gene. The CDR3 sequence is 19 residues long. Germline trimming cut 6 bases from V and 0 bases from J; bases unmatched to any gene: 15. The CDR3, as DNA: TGTGCCAGCAGAAGAATTACAGGGGGAGATTTTGCAACTAATGAAAAACTGTTTTTT. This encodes CASRRITGGDFATNEKLFF.

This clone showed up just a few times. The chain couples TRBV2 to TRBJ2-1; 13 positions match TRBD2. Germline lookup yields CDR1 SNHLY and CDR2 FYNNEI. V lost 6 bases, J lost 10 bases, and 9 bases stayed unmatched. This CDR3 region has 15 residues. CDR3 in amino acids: CASSGTRLAGGEQFF. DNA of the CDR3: TGTGCCAGCAGCGGGACCAGACTAGCGGGAGGAGAGCAGTTCTTC.

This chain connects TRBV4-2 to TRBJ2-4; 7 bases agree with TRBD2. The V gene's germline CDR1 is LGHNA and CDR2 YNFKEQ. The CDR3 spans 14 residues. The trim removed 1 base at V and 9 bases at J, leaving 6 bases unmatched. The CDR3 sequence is CASSQARGEGIQYF. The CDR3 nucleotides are TGTGCCAGCAGCCAAGCCCGGGGGGAAGGCATTCAGTACTTC.